Below are 14 T cell receptor beta chains sequenced from a single sample in a study of technical replicates of blood from several donors. Only in-frame clones appear in the TCRdb table, and some are missing; sequencing was by immunoSEQ multiplex PCR. The sample includes around 70,000 clones, 93% of them seen just once. The sequencing sample was made of T cells isolated from PBMCs. The source of these receptors is a human donor in good health.

This clone was seen a single time. CDR3 amino acids: CASSQEIEDALHF. CDR3 nucleotides: TGCGCCAGCAGCCAAGAAATAGAGGATGCCCTCCACTTT. This chain joins TRBV4-1 and TRBJ1-6; no firm D call. This CDR3 has 13 amino acids. Trimming pared 0 bases from V and 14 bases from J, leaving 11 bases between. Germline V gives CDR1 MGHRA, CDR2 YSYEKL.

The rearrangement links TRBV12-5 to TRBJ1-1, with 7 bases matching TRBD1. Germline CDR1 is LGHNT and CDR2 is FRNRAP. With V trimmed by 10 bases and J by 4 bases, 15 bases remained unmatched. This CDR3 comprises 15 residues. CDR3 coding DNA: TGTGCTACCCCCCAATTAACAGGGGCTCTCACTGAAGCTTTCTTT. This codes for CATPQLTGALTEAFF. Full variable domain (rest looked up from reference TRBV12-5 and TRBJ1-1): DARVTQTPRHKVTEMGQEVTMRCQPILGHNTVFWYRQTMMQGLELLAYFRNRAPLDDSGMPKDRFSAEMPDATLATLKIQPSEPRDSAVYFCATPQLTGALTEAFFGQGTRLTVV.

This clone has more than one count but fewer than ten. J is TRBJ1-1 and V is TRBV5-4, with TRBD1 matching over 7 bases. Germline assignment: CDR1 SGHNT and CDR2 YYREEE (reference sequence). V gave up 4 bases and J gave up 8 bases; unmatched junction bases: 8. The CDR3 totals 13 residues. The chain's CDR3 is CASSPGTDGEAFF. In nucleotides, the CDR3 is TGTGCCAGCAGCCCTGGGACAGATGGGGAAGCTTTCTTT.

The chain is built from TRBV6-1 and TRBJ1-5; a weak D match, TRBD1 (6 bases). Per germline, CDR1 MNHNS and CDR2 SASEGT. This CDR3 has 14 residues. The germline V and J ends were trimmed by 8 bases and 5 bases, with 16 bases remaining between them. CDR3 amino acids: CASAPNREYQPQHF. In DNA, the CDR3 is TGTGCCAGCGCACCAAACAGGGAATATCAGCCCCAGCATTTT.

The chain is built from TRBV5-1 and TRBJ2-5; tentatively, D is TRBD1 (6 bases). V was cut by 4 bases and J by 3 bases, with 10 bases left in between. This CDR3 comprises 13 residues. The germline V gene encodes CDR1 SGHRS and CDR2 YFSETQ. Here the CDR3 DNA reads TGCGCCAGCAGCCTCGGACAGAAAGAGACCCAGTACTTC. Amino acid sequence: CASSLGQKETQYF. Full variable domain (rest looked up from reference TRBV5-1 and TRBJ2-5): KAGVTQTPRYLIKTRGQQVTLSCSPISGHRSVSWYQQTPGQGLQFLFEYFSETQRNKGNFPGRFSGRQFSNSRSEMNVSTLELGDSALYLCASSLGQKETQYFGPGTRLLVL.

The chain has TRBV15 and TRBJ2-4; D may be TRBD1 (5 bases). Trimming cost V 3 bases and J 1 base, with 13 bases left between them. Germline CDR1 LNHNV, CDR2 YYDKDF (reference sequence). The CDR3 is 16 amino acids. The chain's CDR3 is CATSSQSTGAKNIQYF. The CDR3 DNA reads TGTGCCACCAGCAGCCAATCAACAGGTGCCAAAAACATTCAGTACTTC. Filled out from reference TRBV15 and TRBJ2-4, the complete variable domain reads DAMVIQNPRYQVTQFGKPVTLSCSQTLNHNVMYWYQQKSSQAPKLLFHYYDKDFNNEADTPDNFQSRRPNTSFCFLDIRSPGLGDTAMYLCATSSQSTGAKNIQYFGAGTRLSVL.

CDR3 DNA sequence: TGCGCCAGCAGCCAAGTAGAGTACCTGGGACAGGGATTTTATGGCTACACCTTC. Protein: CASSQVEYLGQGFYGYTF. The chain employs TRBV4-1 and TRBJ1-2, with 9 bases aligning to TRBD1. J gave up 5 bases and V 1 base, and 14 bases lay outside the gene matches. There are 18 residues in the CDR3. The V gene's germline CDR1 is MGHRA and CDR2 YSYEKL.

J is TRBJ2-1 and V is TRBV14, with 11 bases identical to TRBD2. The CDR3 runs to 16 residues. Germline V gene data show CDR1 as SGHDN and CDR2 as FVKESK. Trimming at V came to 5 bases and at J to 7 bases, leaving 10 bases not matched to a gene. This CDR3 is CASSSRLAGFGNEQFF. Here the CDR3 DNA reads TGTGCCAGCAGCTCGCGACTAGCGGGATTCGGTAATGAGCAGTTCTTC.

This chain connects TRBV29-1 to TRBJ2-1; TRBD2 matches at 16 bases. The germline gives CDR1 SQVTM, CDR2 ANQGSEA. The CDR3 spans 15 residues. The V and J ends lost 8 bases and 8 bases, in that order; junction bases with no gene match: 9. The CDR3 spells CSPWGLAGGGDEQFF. The CDR3, as DNA: TGCAGCCCATGGGGACTAGCGGGAGGGGGCGATGAGCAGTTCTTC.

The V gene is TRBV5-6, the J gene TRBJ1-2; no clear D gene. Trimming shortened V by 2 bases and J by 8 bases, and 10 bases separated the two germline ends. The germline CDR1 and CDR2 sequences are SGHDT and YYEEEE. The CDR3 length is 12 residues. The CDR3 protein is CASSFQVAGYTF. CDR3 bases: TGTGCCAGCAGCTTTCAGGTAGCGGGCTACACCTTC.

CDR3: CASSYAGGQGFGYTF. The CDR3 nucleotides are TGTGCCAGCAGTTATGCCGGGGGACAGGGGTTTGGCTACACCTTC. V gene TRBV28 combines with J gene TRBJ1-2; 10 bases fit TRBD1. The J segment lost 7 bases and the V segment lost 4 bases, leaving 9 bases of the junction unmatched. Germline loops: CDR1 MDHEN, CDR2 SYDVKM. This CDR3 region has 15 residues.

V gene TRBV19 combines with J gene TRBJ2-5, with TRBD1 identical over 7 bases. CDR3 length equals 16 residues. V lost 4 bases to trimming and J lost 5 bases; unmatched junction nucleotides: 13. Germline CDR1 LNHDA, CDR2 SQIVND (reference sequence). CDR3 in DNA: TGTGCCAGTAGTAACTATGACAGGGTCGTTCAGGAGACCCAGTACTTC. Protein sequence: CASSNYDRVVQETQYF.

This clone was counted only a few times. This chain links TRBV2 with TRBJ2-2; D possibly corresponds to TRBD1 (6 bases). The germline V and J ends were trimmed by 6 bases and 0 bases, with 8 bases remaining between them. Germline values: CDR1 SNHLY, CDR2 FYNNEI. The CDR3 runs 14 residues. The CDR3 DNA reads as TGTGCCAGCAGAGGACAGACGAACACCGGGGAGCTGTTTTTT. Translating it yields CASRGQTNTGELFF.

The rearrangement joins TRBV2 to TRBJ2-6, with D hard to call. V lost 5 bases and J 0 bases, leaving 5 bases between the germline ends. CDR1 and CDR2 (germline): SNHLY, FYNNEI. There are 14 residues in the CDR3. The CDR3 DNA is TGTGCCAGCAGTCTCAGCTCTGGGGCCAACGTCCTGACTTTC. Translating it yields CASSLSSGANVLTF.